This TCR beta chain was documented in a study of blood T cell repertoires in COVID-19. Study overall: Specimens from acute and convalescent COVID-19 originated in the United States, Italy and Spain. PBMCs, B-cell-depleted T cells, or T cells were the source of the cDNA or gDNA that made up the material.

The CDR3 is 11 amino acids. V was clipped by 7 bases and J by 10 bases; unmatched bases: 6. How the authors handled the data: Amplified reference gene primers provided the basis for estimating nucleated cell counts. The assay was immunoSEQ multiplex PCR, and TCRdb's table has in-frame clones only and misses some. V and J calls and clone size come straight from that table; D and trimming were deduced from the DNA. The table includes 270,000 or so clones, roughly nine tenths detected once. This TCR came from a man aged 40-49 years with active or convalescent COVID-19. V gene TRBV12-3 or TRBV12-4 combines with J gene TRBJ2-7, with TRBD1 identical over 8 bases. Sample: peripheral blood. The CDR3 DNA follows: TGTGCCAGCACTGGAGGGACAGGTCAGTACTTC. This gives the protein CASTGGTGQYF.